This is a list of T cell receptor beta chains from one sample in a study of blood T cells in healthy people across ages. TCRdb used MiXCR to reprocess the 5' RACE reads, holding one entry per CDR3 protein. The sample has approximately 2,000,000 distinct CDR3 sequences; 39% are singletons. What was sequenced was blood. All receptors come from a human donor in good health. Both conserved end residues are part of each CDR3. A D gene is named only where the DNA matches it firmly. The size entry is marked missing in some rows and otherwise reads once, few, many or a size class.

>NA|TRBV20-1|TRBJ2-7|NA
TGCAGTGCTAGTCCTACTAGGAACGAGCAGTACTTC
CSASPTRNEQYF
>once|TRBV7-8|TRBJ2-7|NA
TGTGCCAACAGCCCCGACAGAGGCTACGAGCAGTACTTC
CANSPDRGYEQYF
>few|TRBV29-1|TRBJ2-7|NA
TGCAGCGTTGTGGCTGGGGGGAGCTCCTACGAGCAGTACTTC
CSVVAGGSSYEQYF
>NA|TRBV4-2|TRBJ1-2|NA
TGTGTCAGCAGCCAAGACGGGGCTAACTATGGCTACACCTTC
CVSSQDGANYGYTF
>few|TRBV29-1|TRBJ2-1|TRBD2
TGCAGCGTTGGACGCGGGGGGATCTACAATGAGCAGTTCTTC
CSVGRGGIYNEQFF
>NA|TRBV5-1|TRBJ2-3|TRBD1
TGCGCCAGCAGCTCCGGACAGGGGGCTTTAACAGATACGCAGTATTTT
CASSSGQGALTDTQYF
>NA|TRBV7-9|TRBJ2-3|NA
TGTGCCAGCAGCCGACTACGGGGGCCTGCAGATACGCAGTATTTT
CASSRLRGPADTQYF
>many|TRBV29-1|TRBJ2-5|NA
TGCAGCGTTGGATTACGGACGTCGGAGACCCAGTACTTC
CSVGLRTSETQYF
>few|TRBV7-2|TRBJ1-2|NA
TGTGCCAGCACCTCGGGGGTCTATGGCTACACCTTC
CASTSGVYGYTF
>NA|TRBV20-1|TRBJ2-3|NA
TGCAGTGCCACCGACAGGCGCACAGATACGCAGTATTTT
CSATDRRTDTQYF
>NA|TRBV9|TRBJ1-4|TRBD1
TGTGCCAGCAGCGCCAGGGGGCGGATGGATGAAAAACTGTTTTTT
CASSARGRMDEKLFF
>many|TRBV27|TRBJ2-7|TRBD2
TGTGCCAGCAGTCCATCTAGCGGAACCTACGAGCAGTACTTC
CASSPSSGTYEQYF
>NA|TRBV27|TRBJ1-5|NA
TGTGCCAGCAGTCGACGACAGGATCAGCCCCAGCATTTT
CASSRRQDQPQHF
>few|TRBV18|TRBJ1-4|NA
TGTGCCAGCTCACCACGACGTAATGAAAAACTGTTTTTT
CASSPRRNEKLFF
>NA|TRBV14|TRBJ2-7|NA
TGTGCCAGCAGCCCCTTCCGAACGGACGAGCAGTACTTC
CASSPFRTDEQYF
>NA|TRBV29-1|TRBJ2-1|NA
TGCAGCGTGTCGGGGGCAGCCTACAATGAGCAGTTCTTC
CSVSGAAYNEQFF
>NA|TRBV12-3/TRBV12-4|TRBJ1-2|NA
TGTGCCAGCAGTTCGAGTTCGCAGCGTTATGGCTACACCTTC
CASSSSSQRYGYTF
>NA|TRBV28|TRBJ2-3|TRBD1
TGTGCCAGCAGTACCTACAGGGGTGGGCGAGTAACTATGCAGTATTTT
CASSTYRGGRVTMQYF
>few|TRBV29-1|TRBJ1-2|TRBD1
TGCAGCGTTGAAGCAGGGACAGGGTATACCTATGGCTACACCTTC
CSVEAGTGYTYGYTF
>NA|TRBV6-1|TRBJ1-2|NA
TGTGCCAGCAGTGAATGGTCCTATGGGGGCTACACCTTC
CASSEWSYGGYTF
>once|TRBV28|TRBJ1-3|NA
TGTGCCAGCGGGTCCTTGGACGGCTCTGGAAACACCATATATTTT
CASGSLDGSGNTIYF
>NA|TRBV3-1|TRBJ2-7|NA
TGTGCCAGCAGCTTGCAAGGATCAGGGGTGGCGAGCGAGCAGTACTTC
CASSLQGSGVASEQYF
>NA|TRBV9|TRBJ1-6|TRBD1
TGTGCCAGCAGCGTATCAGGGGGCTATAATTCACCCCTCCACTTT
CASSVSGGYNSPLHF
>few|TRBV6-5|TRBJ2-1|TRBD1
TGTGCCAGCAGTCAAACCGGGACAGGGTACAATGAGCAGTTCTTC
CASSQTGTGYNEQFF
>NA|TRBV29-1|TRBJ1-1|NA
TGCAGCGCCACGTACACTGAAGCTTTCTTT
CSATYTEAFF
>many|TRBV4-3|TRBJ1-1|NA
TGCGCCAGCAGTCCAAGTCAGGGAAGGACTGAAGCTTTCTTT
CASSPSQGRTEAFF
>few|TRBV10-3|TRBJ2-4|NA
TGTGCCATCAGTGACTTGGTTTTAGGAGCCAAAAACATTCAGTACTTC
CAISDLVLGAKNIQYF
>NA|TRBV29-1|TRBJ1-1|TRBD1
TGCAGCGGGGGAACAGGGGAGAACACTGAAGCTTTCTTT
CSGGTGENTEAFF
>NA|TRBV3-1|TRBJ2-7|TRBD1
TGTGCCAGCAGCCCCACAGGGGGCCTCTACTACGAGCAGTACTTC
CASSPTGGLYYEQYF
>NA|TRBV20-1|TRBJ1-1|NA
TGCAGTGCTAAGGCAGGGATTATGAACACTGAAGCTTTCTTT
CSAKAGIMNTEAFF
>NA|TRBV9|TRBJ2-2|NA
TGTGCCAGCAGGGCTAGCGTAAACACCGGGGAGCTGTTTTTT
CASRASVNTGELFF
>NA|TRBV20-1|TRBJ2-3|TRBD2
TGCAGTGCAACAGCTGGACTAGCGGGGGACACAGATACGCAGTATTTT
CSATAGLAGDTDTQYF
>NA|TRBV7-6|TRBJ1-1|NA
TGTGCCAGCAGCAGTAGCAAGACAGGGAACACTGAAGCTTTCTTT
CASSSSKTGNTEAFF
>NA|TRBV6-6|TRBJ2-1|NA
TGTGCCAGCAGTCCGACGGGACTTCGCTACAATGAGCAGTTCTTC
CASSPTGLRYNEQFF
>NA|TRBV29-1|TRBJ2-3|NA
TGCAGCGTTGGATTTAGGGCCTTTCTTCATACGCAGTATTTT
CSVGFRAFLHTQYF
>NA|TRBV7-8|TRBJ1-2|TRBD1
TGTGCCAGCAGCGCCAAAGCCGGGACAGGGATGTTGGAGTATGGCTACACCTTC
CASSAKAGTGMLEYGYTF
>once|TRBV25-1|TRBJ2-6|NA
TGTGCCAGCAGCCCCCAAGGCAGGGGTATTTCTGGGGCCAACGTCCTGACTTTC
CASSPQGRGISGANVLTF